The sequence of this T cell receptor beta chain was determined in a study of T-cell reconstitution after alpha-beta-depleted transplantation in children. This CDR3 comprises 13 residues. Deletions cut 10 bases from V and 3 bases from J, with 16 bases between. Germline assignment: CDR1 ENHRY and CDR2 SYGVKD. Study-level findings and limits: Several hundred expanded graft clones reportedly gave rise to the alpha-beta T cells present about two months after transplant. There were some patients whose high TCRbeta diversity at day 60 came from surviving recipient T cells and thymic progenitors. One year post-transplant, T-cell counts and diversity were largely derived from T cells produced anew.

This clonotype was recorded many times. Its antigen remains unknown. TCRbeta library preparation incorporated unique molecular identifiers. TCRdb called the PCR reads again in MiXCR, with one record for every CDR3 protein. The repertoire consists of some 300,000 distinct CDR3 sequences, with 7.5% to 9% occurring once and the leading ten covering around 10%. The TCR comes from a female patient between 2 and 10 years old who had a stem cell transplant for Fanconi anemia, so the T cells may come from the graft donor. The genes are TRBV10-3 and TRBJ2-7; either TRBD1 or TRBD2 may supply D (5 bases each). The sequences come from peripheral blood, collected 360 days after TCRalphabeta/CD19-depleted stem cell transplant. The CDR3 protein is CATCPGPGYEQYF. Written as DNA, the CDR3 is TGTGCCACATGTCCGGGACCGGGCTACGAGCAGTACTTC.